The source of this TCR beta chain is a study of blood T cell repertoires in COVID-19. Study summary: Whether acute or convalescent, the COVID-19 samples came from the United States, Italy and Spain.

In the authors' workflow: Estimation of nucleated cell counts relied on the amplification of reference gene primers. Only in-frame clones appear in the TCRdb table, and some are missing; sequencing was by immunoSEQ multiplex PCR. V, J and clone size are taken as reported in that table, and D and trimming were inferred from the DNA itself. The data contain roughly 68,000 clones, around 80% of them singletons. The material sequenced was peripheral blood. This clonotype was obtained from a woman in her forties or fifties with acute or convalescent COVID-19.

CDR3 DNA: TGTGCCAGTAGTGAACGTTCAGGGGGTCCCCCTGATGGCTACACCTTC. It translates to CASSERSGGPPDGYTF. The chain uses TRBV19 and TRBJ1-2; 7 bases align to TRBD1. The CDR3 has 16 amino acids. Germline CDR1 and CDR2: LNHDA and SQIVND (reference sequence). J gave up 6 bases and V 5 bases, and 15 bases lay outside the gene matches.